This T cell receptor beta chain was sequenced for a study of blood T cell repertoires in COVID-19. Across the whole study: Sites in the United States, Italy and Spain provided acute and convalescent COVID-19 samples. Sources were T cells, B-cell-depleted T cells, or PBMCs; the material itself was cDNA or gDNA.

Seattle's enrolled individuals joined amid active infection and were then monitored longitudinally. TCRdb's table, derived via immunoSEQ multiplex PCR, lists solely in-frame clones and lacks some. The sample comprises about 310,000 clones, around 90% of which are singletons, and roughly 2.9% rests with the top ten. This CDR3 contains 16 residues. Germline V CDR1 and CDR2: SGHVS, FQNEAQ. V gave up 2 bases and J gave up 9 bases; unmatched junction bases: 12. The clonotype originates from a woman aged 30 to 39 with COVID-19, enrolled during active disease. The chain carries TRBV7-8 and TRBJ1-5, with 8 bases fitting TRBD1. Sample: peripheral blood. The CDR3 region is CASSLRQGTGLGPQHF. In nucleotides, the CDR3 is TGTGCCAGCAGCTTAAGGCAGGGGACAGGTTTAGGGCCCCAGCATTTT.